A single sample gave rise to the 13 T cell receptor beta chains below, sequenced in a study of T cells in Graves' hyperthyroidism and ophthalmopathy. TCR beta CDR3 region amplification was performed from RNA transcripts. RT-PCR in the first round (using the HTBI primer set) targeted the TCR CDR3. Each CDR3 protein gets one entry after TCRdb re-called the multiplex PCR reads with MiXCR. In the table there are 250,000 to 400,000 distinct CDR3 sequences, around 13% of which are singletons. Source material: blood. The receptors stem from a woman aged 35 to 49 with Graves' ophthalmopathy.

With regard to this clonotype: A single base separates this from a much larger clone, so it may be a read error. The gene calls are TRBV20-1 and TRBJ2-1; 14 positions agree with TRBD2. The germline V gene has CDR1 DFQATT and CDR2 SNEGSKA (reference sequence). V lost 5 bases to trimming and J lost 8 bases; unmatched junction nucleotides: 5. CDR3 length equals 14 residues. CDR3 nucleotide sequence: TGCAGTGCTTCACCGGGACTAGCGGGGGATGAGCAGTTCTTC. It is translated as CSASPGLAGDEQFF.

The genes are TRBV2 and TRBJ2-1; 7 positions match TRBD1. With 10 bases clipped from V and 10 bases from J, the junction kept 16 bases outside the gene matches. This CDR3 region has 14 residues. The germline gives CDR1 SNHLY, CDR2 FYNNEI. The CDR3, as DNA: TGTGCCACCAAGGGGGCCTGGGCGTCGGGGGAGCAGTTCTTC. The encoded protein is CATKGAWASGEQFF. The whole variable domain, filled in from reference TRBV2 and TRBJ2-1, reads EPEVTQTPSHQVTQMGQEVILRCVPISNHLYFYWYRQILGQKVEFLVSFYNNEISEKSEIFDDQFSVERPDGSNFTLKIRSTKLEDSAMYFCATKGAWASGEQFFGPGTRLTVL.

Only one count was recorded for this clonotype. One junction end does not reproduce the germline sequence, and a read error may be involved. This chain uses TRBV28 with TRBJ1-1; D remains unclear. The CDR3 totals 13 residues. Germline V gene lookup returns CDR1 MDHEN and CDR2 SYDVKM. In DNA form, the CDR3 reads TGCGCCAGCAGCCAAGGGAGAGCTGAGGAAGCTTTCTTT. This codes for CASSQGRAEEAFF.

The CDR3 DNA sequence: TGCAGTGCTAGAGATCAACAGAAACAAGAGACCCAGTACTTC. Protein sequence: CSARDQQKQETQYF. The genes are TRBV20-1 and TRBJ2-5; D is unresolved. The CDR3 runs to 14 residues. Trimming cost V 0 bases and J 2 bases, with 10 bases left between them. Per germline, CDR1 DFQATT and CDR2 SNEGSKA (reference sequence).

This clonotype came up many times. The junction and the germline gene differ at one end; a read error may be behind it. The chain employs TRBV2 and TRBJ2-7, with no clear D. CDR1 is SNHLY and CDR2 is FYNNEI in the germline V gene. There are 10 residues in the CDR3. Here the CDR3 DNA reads TGTGCCAGCTCCCTCTACGGGCAGTACTTC. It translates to CASSLYGQYF.

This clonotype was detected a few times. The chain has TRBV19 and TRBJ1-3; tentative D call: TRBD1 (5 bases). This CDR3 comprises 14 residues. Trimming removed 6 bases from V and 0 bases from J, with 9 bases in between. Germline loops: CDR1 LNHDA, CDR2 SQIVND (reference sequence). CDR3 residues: CASRSTASGNTIYF. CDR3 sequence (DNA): TGTGCCAGTAGGTCGACAGCCTCTGGAAACACCATATATTTT.

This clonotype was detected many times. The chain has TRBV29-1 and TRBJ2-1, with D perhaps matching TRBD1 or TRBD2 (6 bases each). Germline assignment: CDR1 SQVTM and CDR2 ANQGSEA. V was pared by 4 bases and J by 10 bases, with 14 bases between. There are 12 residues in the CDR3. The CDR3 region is CSVGAMGGEQFF. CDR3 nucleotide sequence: TGCAGCGTTGGGGCCATGGGGGGCGAGCAGTTCTTC.

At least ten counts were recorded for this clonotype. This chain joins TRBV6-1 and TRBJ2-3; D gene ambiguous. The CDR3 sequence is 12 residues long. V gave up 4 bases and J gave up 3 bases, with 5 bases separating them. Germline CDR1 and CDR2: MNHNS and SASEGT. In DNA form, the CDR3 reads TGTGCCAGCAGTGGTAGGACAGATACGCAGTATTTT. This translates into CASSGRTDTQYF.

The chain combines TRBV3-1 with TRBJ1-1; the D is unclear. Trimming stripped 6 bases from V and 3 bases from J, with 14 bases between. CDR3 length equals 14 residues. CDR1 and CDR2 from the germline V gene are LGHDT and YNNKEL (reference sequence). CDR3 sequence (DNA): TGTGCCAGCAGACATTGGGCGGCGCACACTGAAGCTTTCTTT. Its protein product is CASRHWAAHTEAFF. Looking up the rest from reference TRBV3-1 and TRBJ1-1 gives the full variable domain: DTAVSQTPKYLVTQMGNDKSIKCEQNLGHDTMYWYKQDSKKFLKIMFSYNNKELIINETVPNRFSPKSPDKAHLNLHINSLELGDSAVYFCASRHWAAHTEAFFGQGTRLTVV.

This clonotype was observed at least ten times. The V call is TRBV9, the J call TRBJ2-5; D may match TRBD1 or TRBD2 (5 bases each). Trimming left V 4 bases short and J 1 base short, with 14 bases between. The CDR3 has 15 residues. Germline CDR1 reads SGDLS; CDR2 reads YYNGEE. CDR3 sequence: CASSFSGGFQETQYF. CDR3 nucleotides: TGTGCCAGCAGCTTCTCTGGGGGATTCCAAGAGACCCAGTACTTC.

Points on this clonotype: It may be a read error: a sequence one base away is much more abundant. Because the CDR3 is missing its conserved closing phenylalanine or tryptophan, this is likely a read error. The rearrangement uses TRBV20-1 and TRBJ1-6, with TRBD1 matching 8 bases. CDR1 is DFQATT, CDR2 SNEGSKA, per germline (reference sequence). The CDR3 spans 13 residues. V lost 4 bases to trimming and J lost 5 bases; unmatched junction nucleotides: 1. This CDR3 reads CSATGQDNSPLHS. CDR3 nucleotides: TGCAGTGCTACGGGACAGGATAATTCACCCCTCCACTCT.

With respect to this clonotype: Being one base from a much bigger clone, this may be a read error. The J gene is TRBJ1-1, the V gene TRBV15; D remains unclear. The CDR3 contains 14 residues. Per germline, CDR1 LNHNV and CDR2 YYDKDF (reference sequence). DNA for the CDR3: TGTGCCACCAGCGGAGAAGTCCGAGTTACTGAAGCTTTCTTT. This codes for CATSGEVRVTEAFF.

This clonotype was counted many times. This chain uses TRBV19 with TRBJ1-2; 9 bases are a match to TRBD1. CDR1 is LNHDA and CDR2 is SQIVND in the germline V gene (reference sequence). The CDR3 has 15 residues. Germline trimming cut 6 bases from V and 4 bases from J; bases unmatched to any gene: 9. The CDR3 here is CASRLGTGRGYGYTF. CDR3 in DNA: TGTGCCAGTAGACTCGGGACAGGGAGAGGCTATGGCTACACCTTC.